A single TCR beta chain is shown here with its context. Random hexamers primed reverse transcription of about 0.45 to 1 ug RNA. Amplification of TCR beta CDR3 was carried out by immunoSEQ multiplex PCR, which covered 54 Vbeta and 13 Jbeta segments. One entry per CDR3 protein results from TCRdb running MiXCR on the immunoSEQ multiplex PCR reads. The sample consists of hundreds of thousands of distinct CDR3 sequences, roughly 85% of them appearing once. The CDR3 contains 12 residues. Trimming left V 7 bases short and J 6 bases short, with 13 bases between. Germline lookup yields CDR1 SQVTM and CDR2 ANQGSEA. The sample originates from a study of CD8 T cells in Susac syndrome.

The specimen was CD8+ T cells from PBMCs. The sequence was collected from a human donor with multiple sclerosis. V is TRBV29-1 and J is TRBJ2-1, with D possibly matching TRBD1 (5 bases). The CDR3, as DNA: TGCAGCGACCTGACAGAGCGCAATGAGCAGTTCTTC. It specifies CSDLTERNEQFF.